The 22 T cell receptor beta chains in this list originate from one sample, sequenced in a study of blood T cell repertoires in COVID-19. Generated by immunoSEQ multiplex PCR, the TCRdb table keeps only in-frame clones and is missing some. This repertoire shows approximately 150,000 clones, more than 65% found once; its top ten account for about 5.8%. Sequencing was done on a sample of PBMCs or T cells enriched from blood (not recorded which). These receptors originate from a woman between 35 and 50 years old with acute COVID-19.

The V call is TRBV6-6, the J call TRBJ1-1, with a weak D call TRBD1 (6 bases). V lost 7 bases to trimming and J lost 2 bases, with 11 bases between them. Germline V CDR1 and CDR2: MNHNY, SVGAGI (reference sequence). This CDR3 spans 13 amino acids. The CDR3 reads CASKEDSNTEAFF. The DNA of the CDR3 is TGTGCCAGCAAAGAGGACAGTAACACTGAAGCTTTCTTT.

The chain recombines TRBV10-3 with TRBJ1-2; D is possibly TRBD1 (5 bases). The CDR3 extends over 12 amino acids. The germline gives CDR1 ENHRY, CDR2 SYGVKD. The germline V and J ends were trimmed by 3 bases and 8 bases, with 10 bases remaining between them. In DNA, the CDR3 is TGTGCCATCAGTGACAGGGAACGGGGCTACACCTTC. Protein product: CAISDRERGYTF.

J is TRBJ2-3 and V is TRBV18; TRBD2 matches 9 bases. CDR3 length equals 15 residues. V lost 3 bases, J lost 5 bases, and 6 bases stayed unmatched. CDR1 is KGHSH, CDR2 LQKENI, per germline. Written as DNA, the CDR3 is TGTGCCAGCTCACCTAGTAGCGGGAGCGGAGATACGCAGTATTTT. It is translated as CASSPSSGSGDTQYF. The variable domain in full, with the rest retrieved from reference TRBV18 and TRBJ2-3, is NAGVMQNPRHLVRRRGQEARLRCSPMKGHSHVYWYRQLPEEGLKFMVYLQKENIIDESGMPKERFSAEFPKEGPSILRIQQVVRGDSAAYFCASSPSSGSGDTQYFGPGTRLTVL.

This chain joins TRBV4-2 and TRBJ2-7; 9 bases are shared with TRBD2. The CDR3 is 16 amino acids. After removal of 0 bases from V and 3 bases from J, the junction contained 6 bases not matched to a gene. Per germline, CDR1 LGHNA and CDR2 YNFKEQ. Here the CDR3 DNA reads TGTGCCAGCAGCCAAGAGATGACTAGCGGAGTCTACGAGCAGTACTTC. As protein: CASSQEMTSGVYEQYF.

CDR3 in amino acids: CASSRGNTGELFF. The CDR3 bases are TGTGCCAGCAGCAGGGGGAACACCGGGGAGCTGTTTTTT. The V call is TRBV2, the J call TRBJ2-2; perhaps TRBD1 as D (6 bases). Germline CDR1 is SNHLY and CDR2 is FYNNEI. The CDR3 length is 13 residues. V was pared by 6 bases and J by 1 base, with 6 bases between.

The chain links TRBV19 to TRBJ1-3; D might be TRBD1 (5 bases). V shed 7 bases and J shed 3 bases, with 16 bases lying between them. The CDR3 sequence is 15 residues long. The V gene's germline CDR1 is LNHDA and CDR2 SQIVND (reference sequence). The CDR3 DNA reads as TGTGCCAGTACCCCACCGGGGGTTCTTGGAAACACCATATATTTT. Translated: CASTPPGVLGNTIYF.

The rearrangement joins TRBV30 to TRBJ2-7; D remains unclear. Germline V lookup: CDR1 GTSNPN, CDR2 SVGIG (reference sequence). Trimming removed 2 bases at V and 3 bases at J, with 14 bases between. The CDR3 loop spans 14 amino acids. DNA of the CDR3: TGTGCCTGGAGTCCCCCCCCCAGGATCTACGAGCAGTACTTC. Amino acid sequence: CAWSPPPRIYEQYF.

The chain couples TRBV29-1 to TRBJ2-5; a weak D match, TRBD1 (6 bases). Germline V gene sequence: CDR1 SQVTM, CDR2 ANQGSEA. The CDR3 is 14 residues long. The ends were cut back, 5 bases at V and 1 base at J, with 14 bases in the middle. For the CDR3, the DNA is TGCAGCGTTAGTGGGGGCAGGGCCCAAGAGACCCAGTACTTC. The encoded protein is CSVSGGRAQETQYF.

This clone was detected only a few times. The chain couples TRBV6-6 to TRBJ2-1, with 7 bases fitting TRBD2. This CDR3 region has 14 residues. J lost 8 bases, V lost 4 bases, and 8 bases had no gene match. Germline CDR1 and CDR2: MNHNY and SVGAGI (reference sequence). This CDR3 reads CASSSLGAGDEQFF. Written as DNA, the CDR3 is TGTGCCAGCAGTTCCCTCGGGGCGGGAGATGAGCAGTTCTTC.

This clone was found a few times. The DNA for the CDR3 is TGCGCCAGCAGTGAGGCCCCCGGGACAGGAGTTCACGAGCAGTACTTC. It codes for CASSEAPGTGVHEQYF. This chain links TRBV10-1 with TRBJ2-7; 8 bases agree with TRBD1. V was pared by 2 bases and J by 5 bases, with 11 bases of the junction left unmatched. CDR3 size: 16 residues. Germline lookup yields CDR1 WNHNN and CDR2 SYGVQD (reference sequence).

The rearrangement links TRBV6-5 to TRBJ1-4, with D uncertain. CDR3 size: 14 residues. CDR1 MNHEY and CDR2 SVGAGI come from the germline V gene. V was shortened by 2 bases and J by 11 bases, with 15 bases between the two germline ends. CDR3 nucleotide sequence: TGTGCCAGCAGTTACCAGCGGGCGCAAGGGAAACTGTTTTTT. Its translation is CASSYQRAQGKLFF.

The CDR3 DNA sequence: TGTGCCAGCACCGACTTAGAGACCCAGTACTTC. It encodes CASTDLETQYF. The rearrangement uses TRBV25-1 and TRBJ2-5; D call uncertain. CDR1 MGHDK and CDR2 SYGVNS come from the germline V gene. V was cut by 7 bases and J by 4 bases, with 7 bases left in between. This CDR3 is built from 11 residues.

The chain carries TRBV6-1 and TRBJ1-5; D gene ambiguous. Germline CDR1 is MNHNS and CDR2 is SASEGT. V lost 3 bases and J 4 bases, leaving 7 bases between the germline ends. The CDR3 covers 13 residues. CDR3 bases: TGTGCCAGCAGTGAGGCCCAGAATCAGCCCCAGCATTTT. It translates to CASSEAQNQPQHF.

The chain's CDR3 is CASSLSLAGVNEQFF. Written as DNA, the CDR3 is TGTGCCAGCAGCTTATCCCTAGCGGGAGTCAATGAGCAGTTCTTC. V gene TRBV7-3 combines with J gene TRBJ2-1, with 10 nucleotides matching TRBD2. The CDR3 sequence is 15 residues long. J lost 6 bases, V lost 2 bases, and 4 bases had no gene match. CDR1 is SGHTA, CDR2 FQGTGA, per germline.

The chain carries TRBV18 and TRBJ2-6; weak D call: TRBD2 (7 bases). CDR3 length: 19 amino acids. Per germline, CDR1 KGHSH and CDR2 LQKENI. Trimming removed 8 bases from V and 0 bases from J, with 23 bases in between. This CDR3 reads CASTRREQGGSSGANVLTF. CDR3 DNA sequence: TGTGCCAGCACCCGCAGGGAACAGGGAGGGAGCTCTGGGGCCAACGTCCTGACTTTC. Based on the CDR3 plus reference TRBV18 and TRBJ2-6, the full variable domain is NAGVMQNPRHLVRRRGQEARLRCSPMKGHSHVYWYRQLPEEGLKFMVYLQKENIIDESGMPKERFSAEFPKEGPSILRIQQVVRGDSAAYFCASTRREQGGSSGANVLTFGAGSRLTVL.

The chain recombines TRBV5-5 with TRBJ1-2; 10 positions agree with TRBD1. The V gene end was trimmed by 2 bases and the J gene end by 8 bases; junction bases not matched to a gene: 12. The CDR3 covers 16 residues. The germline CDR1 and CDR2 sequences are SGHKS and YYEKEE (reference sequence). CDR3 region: CASSFFGTGDSLGYTF. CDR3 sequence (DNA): TGTGCCAGCAGCTTTTTCGGGACAGGGGATTCGTTGGGCTACACCTTC.

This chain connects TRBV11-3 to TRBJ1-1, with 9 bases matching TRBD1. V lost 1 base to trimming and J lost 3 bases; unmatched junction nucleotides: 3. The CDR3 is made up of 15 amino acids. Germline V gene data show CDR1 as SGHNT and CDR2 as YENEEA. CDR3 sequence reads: CASSLGYRGHTEAFF. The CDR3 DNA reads TGTGCCAGCAGCTTAGGGTACAGGGGGCACACTGAAGCTTTCTTT. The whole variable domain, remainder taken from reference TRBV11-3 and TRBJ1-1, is EAGVVQSPRYKIIEKKQPVAFWCNPISGHNTLYWYLQNLGQGPELLIRYENEEAVDDSQLPKDRFSAERLKGVDSTLKIQPAELGDSAVYLCASSLGYRGHTEAFFGQGTRLTVV.

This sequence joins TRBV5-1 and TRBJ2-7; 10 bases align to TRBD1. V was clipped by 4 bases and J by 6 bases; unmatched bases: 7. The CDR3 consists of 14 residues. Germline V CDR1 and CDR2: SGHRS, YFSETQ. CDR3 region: CASSADRGVGEQYF. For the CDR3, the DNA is TGCGCCAGCAGCGCGGACAGGGGGGTAGGCGAGCAGTACTTC.

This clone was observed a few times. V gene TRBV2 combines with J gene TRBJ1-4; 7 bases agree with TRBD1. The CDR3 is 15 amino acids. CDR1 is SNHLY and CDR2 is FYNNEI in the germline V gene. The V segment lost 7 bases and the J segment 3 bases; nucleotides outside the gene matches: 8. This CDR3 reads CASTGQSSANEKLFF. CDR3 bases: TGTGCCAGCACGGGACAGAGCTCAGCTAATGAAAAACTGTTTTTT.

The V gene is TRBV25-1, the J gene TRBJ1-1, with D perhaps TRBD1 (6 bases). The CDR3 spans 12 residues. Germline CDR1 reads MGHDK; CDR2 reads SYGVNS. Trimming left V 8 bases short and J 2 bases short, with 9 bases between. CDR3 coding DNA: TGTGCCAGCGCGACAGGTAACACTGAAGCTTTCTTT. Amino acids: CASATGNTEAFF.

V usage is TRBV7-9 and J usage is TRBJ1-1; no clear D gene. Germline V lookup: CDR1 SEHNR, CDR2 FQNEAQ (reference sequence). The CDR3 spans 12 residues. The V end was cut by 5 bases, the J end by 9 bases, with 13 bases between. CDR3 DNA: TGTGCCAGCAGCCTAGACTATAAAAAAGCTTTCTTT. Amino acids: CASSLDYKKAFF.

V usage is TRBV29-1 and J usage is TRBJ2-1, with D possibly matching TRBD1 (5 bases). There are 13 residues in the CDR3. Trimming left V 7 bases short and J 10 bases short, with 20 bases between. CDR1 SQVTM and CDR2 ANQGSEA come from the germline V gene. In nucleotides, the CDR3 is TGCAGCGCGGACACCTCGTCCTTGGGCGAGCAGTTCTTC. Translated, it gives CSADTSSLGEQFF.